This TCR beta chain was recorded in a study of CD8 T cells in Susac syndrome. This CDR3 comprises 14 residues. The germline CDR1 and CDR2 sequences are MNHEY and SMNVEV (reference sequence). V gave up 6 bases and J gave up 8 bases; unmatched junction bases: 9. A remark on this clonotype: Its antigen remains unidentified.

Findings of the study overall: It was acknowledged by the study that relatively few individuals were included in its TCR sequencing and HLA analysis.

The authors reverse transcribed about 0.5 to 1 ug RNA with random hexamers. immunoSEQ multiplex PCR amplified TCR beta CDR3 across 54 Vbeta, 13 Jbeta. TCRdb redid the calling of the immunoSEQ multiplex PCR reads with MiXCR, one entry per CDR3 protein. This sample has 100,000 to 150,000 distinct CDR3 sequences; 80% to 85% occur once, and the top ten carry roughly 0.5%. CD8+ and CD4+ T cells circulating in blood were sequenced for TCR beta. The sample taken for sequencing was CD8+ T cells from PBMCs. The rearrangement uses TRBV27 and TRBJ1-4, with 7 bases aligning to TRBD1. The origin of this receptor is a human donor with multiple sclerosis. As DNA, the CDR3 is TGTGCCAGCAGCTCTGGACAGGACCCGGAAAAACTGTTTTTT. It specifies CASSSGQDPEKLFF.